This is a list of T cell receptor beta chains from one sample in a study of blood T cell repertoires in COVID-19. Libraries were prepared by immunoSEQ multiplex PCR; TCRdb keeps only in-frame clonotypes and omits some of them. The table records roughly 170,000 clones, about 74% of them present only once. Sequencing used peripheral blood. These receptors were collected from a woman of 80 years or more with acute or convalescent COVID-19. The CDR3 runs from the conserved cysteine through the conserved F or W. Fields, in order: clone size, V gene, D gene, J gene, CDR3 DNA, CDR3 protein. D genes are given only for firm matches. Rows may omit the clone size; those that give it use once, few, many or a size class.

>.|TRBV7-9|.|TRBJ2-5
TGTGCCAGCAGAAACACAGGGACGGAGACCCAGTACTTC
CASRNTGTETQYF
>once|TRBV4-2|.|TRBJ2-2
TGTGCCAGCAGCCAAGCACCGGGACAGAACACCGGGGAGCTGTTTTTT
CASSQAPGQNTGELFF
>.|TRBV28|TRBD1|TRBJ1-6
TGTGCCAGCAGACCTGGGACAGTTAGGAGCTCCTATAATTCACCCCTCCACTTT
CASRPGTVRSSYNSPLHF
>.|TRBV28|TRBD1|TRBJ1-6
TGTGCCAGCAGCAGGGACAGGAGCTCCTATAATTCACCCCTCCACTTT
CASSRDRSSYNSPLHF
>.|TRBV28|.|TRBJ2-2
TGTGCCAGCAATCAGGGTTCGAACACCGGGGAGCTGTTTTTT
CASNQGSNTGELFF
>few|TRBV6-6|.|TRBJ1-4
TGTGCCAGCAGTAACCAGGTTGTAACTGAAAAACTGTTTTTT
CASSNQVVTEKLFF
>.|TRBV7-2|.|TRBJ2-7
TGTGCCAGCAGCTTGGGCCTAACAGCCTACGAGCAGTACTTC
CASSLGLTAYEQYF
>.|TRBV5-4|.|TRBJ2-7
TGTGCCAGCAGCATTGGACATCCGTTAACCTACGAGCAGTACTTC
CASSIGHPLTYEQYF
>.|TRBV18|.|TRBJ1-5
TGTGCCAGCTCACCACGGGAGGGTTGGAGTCAGCCCCAGCATTTT
CASSPREGWSQPQHF
>.|TRBV28|.|TRBJ2-1
TGTGCCAGCAATGAAGCGAAGGATAGCTATAATGAGCAGTTCTTC
CASNEAKDSYNEQFF
>.|TRBV19|.|TRBJ2-1
TGTGCCTCGTCAGGGACCTACAATGAGCAGTTCTTC
CASSGTYNEQFF
>.|TRBV24-1|TRBD2|TRBJ2-3
TGTGCCACCAGTGATTGGACTAGCGGGAGCACAGATACGCAGTATTTT
CATSDWTSGSTDTQYF
>.|TRBV3-1/TRBV3-2|TRBD1|TRBJ2-2
TGTGCCAGCAGCCAAGCGACAGGGTTAGACACCGGGGAGCTGTTTTTT
CASSQATGLDTGELFF
>.|TRBV10-3|TRBD1|TRBJ1-1
TGTGCCATCAGTGAGTCTGACAGGGGGAGTGGAGCGAACACTGAAGCTTTCTTT
CAISESDRGSGANTEAFF
>once|TRBV6-5|.|TRBJ1-4
TGTGCCAGCTCAGGGGAAAAACTGTTTTTT
CASSGEKLFF
>once|TRBV6-2/TRBV6-3|.|TRBJ2-3
TGTGCCAGCAGTTATAGCGAGGATACGCAGTATTTT
CASSYSEDTQYF
>.|TRBV5-1|.|TRBJ2-1
TGCGCCAGCAGCTTGTCGAGGGTCAATGAGCAGTTCTTC
CASSLSRVNEQFF
>.|TRBV11-2|TRBD1|TRBJ2-7
TGTGCCAGCAGCTTAGCTGGGACAGACCTCTACGAGCAGTACTTC
CASSLAGTDLYEQYF
>few|TRBV28|TRBD2|TRBJ2-5
TGTGCCATCCTCCCGGGAGGGGCGGGCCAAGAGACCCAGTACTTC
CAILPGGAGQETQYF
>once|TRBV5-1|.|TRBJ2-1
TGCGCCAGCAGCTGGGGGGAGAGGGGTGAGCAGTTCTTC
CASSWGERGEQFF
>.|TRBV18|TRBD1|TRBJ1-1
TGTGCCAGCTCACGTGGACAGGGGGTCCCGGCTGAAGCTTTCTTT
CASSRGQGVPAEAFF
>once|TRBV12-5|.|TRBJ2-1
TGTGCTAGTGGTTTGGTGGTGGACAGTATGGGAGTAAATGAGCAGTTCTTC
CASGLVVDSMGVNEQFF
>.|TRBV6-5|.|TRBJ2-1
TGTGCCAGCAGTCGGGACTTTCCACCCTACAATGAGCAGTTCTTC
CASSRDFPPYNEQFF
>.|TRBV6-5|.|TRBJ1-1
TGTGCCAGCAGTTACTCGCGCGCTGAAGCTTTCTTT
CASSYSRAEAFF
>.|TRBV28|TRBD2|TRBJ2-3
TGTGCCAGCAGTTTCTTTGGGACTAGCGGGAGTGTAAGAGATACGCAGTATTTT
CASSFFGTSGSVRDTQYF
>.|TRBV14|.|TRBJ2-5
TGTGCCAGCAGCCAAGAACTCGGCGCCGGGGAGACCCAGTACTTC
CASSQELGAGETQYF
>.|TRBV5-5|TRBD2|TRBJ2-1
TGTGCCAGCAGCTTCGGGACTAGGTATGAGCAGTTCTTC
CASSFGTRYEQFF
>.|TRBV27|TRBD2|TRBJ2-7
TGTGCCAGCTCTAGGACTAGCGCCAGATACGAGCAGTACTTC
CASSRTSARYEQYF
>.|TRBV5-4|.|TRBJ1-1
TGTGCCAGCAGCTTACGACAGAACACTGAAGCTTTCTTT
CASSLRQNTEAFF
>.|TRBV19|.|TRBJ1-1
TGTGCCAGTAGTTGGGTCAGCGAGGCTTTCTTT
CASSWVSEAFF
>once|TRBV30|TRBD1|TRBJ1-3
TGTGCCTGGAGGCGACAGGGGGCGCGAAACACCATATATTTT
CAWRRQGARNTIYF
>.|TRBV4-3|TRBD2|TRBJ2-7
TGCGCCAGCAGCCAAAACCCCGGGACTATAACCTCACTGTACTTC
CASSQNPGTITSLYF
>.|TRBV19|TRBD1|TRBJ2-1
TGTGCCAGTAGCGAGGGACAGGGGCTCCGAGGAGGGCACAATGAGCAGTTCTTC
CASSEGQGLRGGHNEQFF
>.|TRBV28|.|TRBJ1-6
TGTGCCAGCAGCGACCGGAGTTATAATTCACCCCTCCACTTT
CASSDRSYNSPLHF
>.|TRBV7-9|.|TRBJ1-4
TGTGCCAGCAGCTTAGAACTAGGCCGGGATGAAAAACTGTTTTTT
CASSLELGRDEKLFF
>.|TRBV27|.|TRBJ2-7
TGTGCCAGCAGCCCGGGGGCCTACGAGCAGTACTTC
CASSPGAYEQYF
>.|TRBV2|.|TRBJ2-7
TGTGCCAGCAGTGTATTGCGGGGGCCCTACGAGCAGTACTTC
CASSVLRGPYEQYF
>once|TRBV19|TRBD2|TRBJ2-2
TGTGCCAGTGGTAGCGGGATAGTTATTACCGGGGAGCTGTTTTTT
CASGSGIVITGELFF
>once|TRBV4-1|TRBD2|TRBJ2-1
TGCGCCAGCAGCCACAGACTAGCGGACAATGAGCAGTTCTTC
CASSHRLADNEQFF
>.|TRBV4-1|TRBD1|TRBJ1-4
TGCGCCAGCAGCCAAGATGGTCGACGAGGGGGCAATGAAAAACTGTTTTTT
CASSQDGRRGGNEKLFF
>.|TRBV7-9|TRBD1|TRBJ2-1
TGTGCCAGCAGCTTAGCGATCACCGGGACAGGGTCCTACAATGAGCAGTTCTTC
CASSLAITGTGSYNEQFF
>.|TRBV3-1/TRBV3-2|TRBD1|TRBJ2-7
TGTGCCAGCAGCCAAGGCGCAGGGGGCTTTTACGAGCAGTACTTC
CASSQGAGGFYEQYF
>.|TRBV19|.|TRBJ1-5
TGTGCCAGTAGTCCGTACACGGGGGACGGGCATCAGCCCCAGCATTTT
CASSPYTGDGHQPQHF
>.|TRBV9|.|TRBJ2-7
TGTGCCAGCAGCGTAACCCCACAGCCCTACGAGCAGTACTTC
CASSVTPQPYEQYF
>many|TRBV2|.|TRBJ1-6
TGTGCCAGCAGTCCGACAGCTCGTAATTCACCCCTCCACTTT
CASSPTARNSPLHF
>few|TRBV4-2|TRBD1|TRBJ1-4
TGTGCCAGCAGCCAAGACCTCAGGGGGCCCGGAGAAAAACTGTTTTTT
CASSQDLRGPGEKLFF
>.|TRBV24-1|TRBD2|TRBJ2-2
TGTGCCACCAGTGAGACTAGCGGAGCGAACACCGGGGAGCTGTTTTTT
CATSETSGANTGELFF
>once|TRBV19|TRBD1|TRBJ1-4
TGTGCCAGTAGTACAGGGACAGAGGCAACTAATGAAAAACTGTTTTTT
CASSTGTEATNEKLFF
>.|TRBV5-1|TRBD2|TRBJ2-1
TGCGCCAGCAGAGGGACTGGACTAGCGGGAATCAATGAGCAGTTCTTC
CASRGTGLAGINEQFF
>.|TRBV24-1|TRBD2|TRBJ2-5
TGTGCCACCTGTGTGGGACTAGCCCAAGAGACCCAGTACTTC
CATCVGLAQETQYF
>.|TRBV6-2/TRBV6-3|.|TRBJ1-1
TGTGCCAGCAGTTACCCCACTATCCAGGGGATGGGCACTGAAGCTTTCTTT
CASSYPTIQGMGTEAFF
>.|TRBV24-1|.|TRBJ1-1
TGTGCCACCAGTGATTCGAGAACAGGTGCGAACACTGAAGCTTTCTTT
CATSDSRTGANTEAFF
>.|TRBV9|TRBD1|TRBJ2-7
TGTGCCAGCGGACGCGGGACAGGGGATCGTGAGCAGTACTTC
CASGRGTGDREQYF
>few|TRBV6-5|.|TRBJ1-6
TGTGCCAGCAGTTACCGACGGGGGGGGGATTCACCCCTCCACTTT
CASSYRRGGDSPLHF
>.|TRBV27|.|TRBJ1-1
TGTGCCAGCAGTTTCCAGGGTGCTGACGCTGAAGCTTTCTTT
CASSFQGADAEAFF
>.|TRBV9|.|TRBJ1-6
TGTGCCAGCAGCGCCCCGGGACTAGGGAATTCACCCCTCCACTTT
CASSAPGLGNSPLHF
>few|TRBV5-1|.|TRBJ1-4
TGCGCCAGCAGCTTAGTGGGACACGCTAATGAAAAACTGTTTTTT
CASSLVGHANEKLFF
>.|TRBV27|.|TRBJ2-7
TGTGCCAGCAGTTTTGCGGGCTTCCCCTACGAGCAGTACTTC
CASSFAGFPYEQYF
>once|TRBV29-1|TRBD1|TRBJ1-1
TGCAGCGCCACAGGGGGGGGCACTGAAGCTTTCTTT
CSATGGGTEAFF